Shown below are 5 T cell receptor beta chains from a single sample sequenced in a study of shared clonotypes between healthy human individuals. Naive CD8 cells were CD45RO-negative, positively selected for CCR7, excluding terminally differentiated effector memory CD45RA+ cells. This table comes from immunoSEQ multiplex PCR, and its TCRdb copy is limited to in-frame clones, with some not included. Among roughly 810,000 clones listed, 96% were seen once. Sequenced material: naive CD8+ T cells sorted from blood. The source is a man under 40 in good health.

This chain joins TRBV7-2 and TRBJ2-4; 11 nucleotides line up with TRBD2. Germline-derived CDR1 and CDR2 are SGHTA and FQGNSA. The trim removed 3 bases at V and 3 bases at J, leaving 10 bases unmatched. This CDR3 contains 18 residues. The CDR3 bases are TGTGCCAGCAGCTTGAGGATGACTAGCGGGATTGACAAAAACATTCAGTACTTC. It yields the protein CASSLRMTSGIDKNIQYF. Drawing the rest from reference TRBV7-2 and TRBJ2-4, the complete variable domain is GAGVSQSPSNKVTEKGKDVELRCDPISGHTALYWYRQSLGQGLEFLIYFQGNSAPDKSGLPSDRFSAERTGGSVSTLTIQRTQQEDSAVYLCASSLRMTSGIDKNIQYFGAGTRLSVL.

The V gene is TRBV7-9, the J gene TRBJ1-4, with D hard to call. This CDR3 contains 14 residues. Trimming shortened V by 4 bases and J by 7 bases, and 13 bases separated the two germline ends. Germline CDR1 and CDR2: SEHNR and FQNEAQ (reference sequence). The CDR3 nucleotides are TGTGCCAGCAGCTCTGACGTAAGGGCTGAAAAACTGTTTTTT. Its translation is CASSSDVRAEKLFF.

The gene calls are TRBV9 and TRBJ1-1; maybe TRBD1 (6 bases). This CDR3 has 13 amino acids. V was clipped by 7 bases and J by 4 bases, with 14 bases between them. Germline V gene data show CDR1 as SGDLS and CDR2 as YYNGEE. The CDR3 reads CASGGGLGTEAFF. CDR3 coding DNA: TGTGCCAGCGGCGGGGGCCTGGGCACTGAAGCTTTCTTT.

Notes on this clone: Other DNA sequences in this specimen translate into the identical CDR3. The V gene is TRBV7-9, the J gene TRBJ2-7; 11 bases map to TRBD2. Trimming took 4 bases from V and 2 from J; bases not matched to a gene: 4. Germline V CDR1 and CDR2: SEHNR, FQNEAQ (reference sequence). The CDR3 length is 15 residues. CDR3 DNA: TGTGCCAGCAGCTCCGGGACTAGCGGACCCTACGAGCAGTACTTC. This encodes CASSSGTSGPYEQYF.

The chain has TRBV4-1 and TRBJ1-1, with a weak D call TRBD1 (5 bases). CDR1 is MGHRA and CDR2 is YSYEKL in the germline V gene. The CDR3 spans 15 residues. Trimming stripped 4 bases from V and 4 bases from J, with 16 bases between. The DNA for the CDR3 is TGCGCCAGCAGCCCCGGGGAACGGGGGAGCACTGAAGCTTTCTTT. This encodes CASSPGERGSTEAFF.